This TCR beta chain was sequenced for a study of blood T cell repertoires in COVID-19. The wider study: PBMCs, B-cell-depleted T cells, or T cells provided the cDNA or gDNA that made up the material.

In the authors' workflow: From reference gene primer amplification, estimates of nucleated cell counts were derived. The repertoire was sequenced with immunoSEQ multiplex PCR; TCRdb's copy has only in-frame clones and lacks some. The DNA gave D and trimming, while V, J and clone size come from that table. The data contain around 310,000 clones, 89% of them singletons. Germline CDR1 reads LNHDA; CDR2 reads SQIVND (reference sequence). This CDR3 spans 14 amino acids. The V end lost 2 bases, the J end lost 5 bases, and 12 bases lay between the germline ends. The study drew participants aged about 18 to 90 years from approximately 25 US areas. Assignment of participants to cohorts was predicated upon participant-reported clinical history.

This clonotype originated in a woman between 25 and 40 years old who had recovered from COVID-19. Sequenced input: PBMCs or T cells enriched from blood (not recorded which). The rearrangement links TRBV19 to TRBJ1-2; D ambiguous. The CDR3 DNA reads TGTGCCAGTAGTATAAGTGTCAGAGGGTATGGCTACACCTTC. Amino acid sequence: CASSISVRGYGYTF.